This TCR beta chain was documented in a study of cytomegalovirus exposure and HLA in healthy donors. These donors, healthy bone marrow donors, were studied. The donors, nominally healthy at sampling, likely had unrecorded immune exposures. The sample holds a few counts of this clone. Its antigen is still unknown. Study results and caveats: Later, an analysis showed that TCR beta chains associated with HLA were more clonally expanded than others that were equally common. Common viral pathogens seemed to be connected with several of the most significant clusters, according to a later analysis.

Trimming at V came to 3 bases and at J to 3 bases, leaving 8 bases not matched to a gene. The CDR3 runs to 16 residues. CDR1 and CDR2 from the germline V gene are MGHRA and YSYEKL. PCR involved 60 Vbeta and 13 Jbeta primers. This table comes from immunoSEQ multiplex PCR, and its TCRdb copy is limited to in-frame clones, with some not included. Here the sample spans 120,000 to 150,000 clones, approximately 9% being singletons. The rearrangement uses TRBV4-1 and TRBJ2-7, with 10 bases matching TRBD1. This clonotype was obtained from a male donor in good health and CMV-seronegative. The material sequenced was PBMCs. This CDR3 reads CASSHLTGTGDYEQYF. The CDR3 DNA follows: TGCGCCAGCAGCCACCTAACCGGGACAGGGGACTACGAGCAGTACTTC.